A selection of T cell receptor beta chains follows, all from one sample in a study of T cell responses to AZD1222 COVID-19 vaccine. Data came from immunoSEQ multiplex PCR; TCRdb stores just in-frame clones and leaves some out. The sample yields about 50,000 clones, approximately 89% seen once. Source: peripheral blood, taken on day 0 of AZD1222 vaccination. The source is an adult in good health. Each CDR3 is given with its conserved first and last residue. The D gene is left open where the match is weak. For some rows the clone size is stated as once, few or many, or as a class when expanded; others skip it.

abundance: few
v_gene: TRBV6-1
d_gene: .
j_gene: TRBJ1-6
CDR3nt: TGTGCCAGCAGTGATCTGGGAGGGGCTAATTCACCCCTCCACTTT
CDR3aa: CASSDLGGANSPLHF

abundance: .
v_gene: TRBV6-2/TRBV6-3
d_gene: .
j_gene: TRBJ1-1
CDR3nt: TGTGCCAGCAGTTACATAACGCAGGGGACTGAAGCTTTCTTT
CDR3aa: CASSYITQGTEAFF

abundance: .
v_gene: TRBV18
d_gene: .
j_gene: TRBJ1-1
CDR3nt: TGTGCCAGCTCACCATTAGACAGTACCGCTGAAGCTTTCTTT
CDR3aa: CASSPLDSTAEAFF

abundance: .
v_gene: TRBV7-2
d_gene: TRBD2
j_gene: TRBJ2-1
CDR3nt: TGTGCCAGCCGTATAGCGGGAGGACTCTCCTACAATGAGCAGTTCTTC
CDR3aa: CASRIAGGLSYNEQFF

abundance: .
v_gene: TRBV9
d_gene: TRBD1
j_gene: TRBJ1-2
CDR3nt: TGTGCCAGCAGCGGACAGGGGGGTAATGGCTACACCTTC
CDR3aa: CASSGQGGNGYTF

abundance: few
v_gene: TRBV7-9
d_gene: .
j_gene: TRBJ2-5
CDR3nt: TGTGCCAGCAGCTTGGCCAGGTGGGAGACCCAGTACTTC
CDR3aa: CASSLARWETQYF

abundance: .
v_gene: TRBV10-3
d_gene: .
j_gene: TRBJ1-2
CDR3nt: TGTGCCATCAGTGCAGACAATTCCCCCGGGGGCTACACCTTC
CDR3aa: CAISADNSPGGYTF

abundance: .
v_gene: TRBV11-2
d_gene: .
j_gene: TRBJ2-2
CDR3nt: TGTGCCAGCAGCCCGGCCACCCCGAACACCGGGGAGCTGTTTTTT
CDR3aa: CASSPATPNTGELFF

abundance: .
v_gene: TRBV6-1
d_gene: .
j_gene: TRBJ1-1
CDR3nt: TGTGCCAGCAGTGAATTAGGGGGGAGGAACACTGAAGCTTTCTTT
CDR3aa: CASSELGGRNTEAFF

abundance: .
v_gene: TRBV12-3/TRBV12-4
d_gene: .
j_gene: TRBJ1-1
CDR3nt: TGTGCCAGCGGGGGCGGAGCTGAAGCTTTCTTT
CDR3aa: CASGGGAEAFF

abundance: .
v_gene: TRBV4-1
d_gene: .
j_gene: TRBJ1-5
CDR3nt: TGCGCCAGCAGCCAAGTCCAGGCTCAGCCCCAGCATTTT
CDR3aa: CASSQVQAQPQHF

abundance: .
v_gene: TRBV5-5
d_gene: .
j_gene: TRBJ2-3
CDR3nt: TGTGCCAGCAGCTTGGGGATTGGTGGGACACCAGGCGATACGCAGTATTTT
CDR3aa: CASSLGIGGTPGDTQYF

abundance: .
v_gene: TRBV3-1/TRBV3-2
d_gene: TRBD1
j_gene: TRBJ2-1
CDR3nt: TGTGCCAGCAGCCTTAGACAGGGGAATGAGCAGTTCTTC
CDR3aa: CASSLRQGNEQFF

abundance: .
v_gene: TRBV9
d_gene: .
j_gene: TRBJ2-7
CDR3nt: TGTGCCAGCAGCGTAAGCCTAGCTGATTCCTACGAGCAGTACTTC
CDR3aa: CASSVSLADSYEQYF

abundance: .
v_gene: TRBV4-2
d_gene: TRBD2
j_gene: TRBJ2-3
CDR3nt: TGTGCCAGCAGCCAAGATTCGGCTAGCGGGAGTAAAAATACGCAGTATTTT
CDR3aa: CASSQDSASGSKNTQYF

abundance: .
v_gene: TRBV24-1
d_gene: TRBD1
j_gene: TRBJ1-2
CDR3nt: TGTGCCACCAGTGATAACGGACAGGGAAAAGGCTACACCTTC
CDR3aa: CATSDNGQGKGYTF

abundance: .
v_gene: TRBV19
d_gene: .
j_gene: TRBJ2-7
CDR3nt: TGTGCCACCGGGGCTTACGAGCAGTACTTC
CDR3aa: CATGAYEQYF

abundance: .
v_gene: TRBV9
d_gene: .
j_gene: TRBJ2-4
CDR3nt: TGTGCCAGCAGCGTAGCTCGCAGTTCTTTAGCCAAAAACATTCAGTACTTC
CDR3aa: CASSVARSSLAKNIQYF

abundance: .
v_gene: TRBV27
d_gene: TRBD1
j_gene: TRBJ1-4
CDR3nt: TGTGCCAGCAGTTCCGCGGACAGGGGTATGGAAAAACTGTTTTTT
CDR3aa: CASSSADRGMEKLFF

abundance: .
v_gene: TRBV7-2
d_gene: .
j_gene: TRBJ1-2
CDR3nt: TGTGCCAGCAGCTTAGGGAGGGGCGATGGCTACACCTTC
CDR3aa: CASSLGRGDGYTF

abundance: few
v_gene: TRBV18
d_gene: TRBD1
j_gene: TRBJ1-1
CDR3nt: TGTGCCAGCTCACGATCACAGGGGACTGAAGCTTTCTTT
CDR3aa: CASSRSQGTEAFF

abundance: .
v_gene: TRBV6-5
d_gene: .
j_gene: TRBJ1-2
CDR3nt: TGTGCCAGCAGTGACTCAGTGGGTCGGGGTGGCTACACCTTC
CDR3aa: CASSDSVGRGGYTF

abundance: .
v_gene: TRBV7-3
d_gene: TRBD2
j_gene: TRBJ2-4
CDR3nt: TGTGCCAGCAGCTTAAAGACGGGACTAGCGGGAGGAGACATTCAGTACTTC
CDR3aa: CASSLKTGLAGGDIQYF

abundance: .
v_gene: TRBV9
d_gene: .
j_gene: TRBJ2-4
CDR3nt: TGTGCCAGCAGCGTAGATGAAGGATCGGGAGCCAAAAACATTCAGTACTTC
CDR3aa: CASSVDEGSGAKNIQYF

abundance: .
v_gene: TRBV4-2
d_gene: TRBD1
j_gene: TRBJ1-5
CDR3nt: TGTGCCAGCAGCCAAAATGACAGGGGGCAGCAGCCCCAGCATTTT
CDR3aa: CASSQNDRGQQPQHF

abundance: .
v_gene: TRBV18
d_gene: .
j_gene: TRBJ1-1
CDR3nt: TGTGCCAGCTCACCCGAGACCCAGGGAACCCAAGCTTTCTTT
CDR3aa: CASSPETQGTQAFF

abundance: .
v_gene: TRBV11-3
d_gene: .
j_gene: TRBJ2-7
CDR3nt: TGTGCCAGCAGCTTAGGACGAGAGCAGTACTTC
CDR3aa: CASSLGREQYF

abundance: .
v_gene: TRBV27
d_gene: TRBD1
j_gene: TRBJ1-1
CDR3nt: TGTGCCAGCAGTTTCGCCGGGACAGGGGGCAAAGGGAACACTGAAGCTTTCTTT
CDR3aa: CASSFAGTGGKGNTEAFF

abundance: .
v_gene: TRBV7-2
d_gene: .
j_gene: TRBJ2-7
CDR3nt: TGTGCCAGCAGCTCCCAAGGCTACGAGCAGTACTTC
CDR3aa: CASSSQGYEQYF

abundance: .
v_gene: TRBV18
d_gene: .
j_gene: TRBJ1-1
CDR3nt: TGTGCCAGCTCACGGCCCCCCAGGGCCGAAGCTTTCTTT
CDR3aa: CASSRPPRAEAFF